Sequencing of this T cell receptor beta chain was carried out in a study of molecular identifiers for immune sequencing clone quantification (dated by TCRdb to between 2017 and 2018). In the study overall: In a replicate experiment, RNA from around 20,000 or 100,000 naive CD8 T cells was split into five aliquots, four of which were sequenced. The study was a methods study using CD8 T cells to benchmark molecular-identifier clustering-based TCR repertoire sequencing (MIDCIRS) and TCR RNA copy counting. Broad study findings and their caveats: Modeling gave about 3.3 recovered TCR RNA copies per cell versus about ten by digital PCR, implying approximately 30% capture efficiency. In CMV-specific effector cells, clones with more than 20 RNA copies contained over 97% of molecules, whereas in naive cells such clones contained under 1% of molecules. Naive libraries contained spiked-in Jurkat TCR RNA (roughly ten copies' worth), which is not part of the donor repertoire. Highly expanded clone sizes could be underestimated because identical TCR molecules may share a barcode. When barcode sub-clustering was left out, chimeric consensus sequences inflated TCR diversity, with chimeras reaching as high as 47%. A single cell's worth of spiked-in Jurkat TCR RNA was reported detectable even among 850,000 to 1,000,000 naive CD8 T cells.

The library was made by PCR. Sequencing instrument: NextSeq 500. Bulk TCR libraries were prepared as previously described, using TCR primers listed in Table S5. The Qiagen AllPrep DNA/RNA kit was used to purify total RNA. Before any analysis, reads coming from multiple sequencing runs of the same library were combined into one pool. Concerning the study's data processing: Reads were retained only if the reads had an exact TCR constant sequence, and the retained reads were trimmed to 150 nt and grouped according to their 12-nt molecular barcodes. Within each barcode group, reads were sub-clustered at a 15% Levenshtein threshold, and quality-weighted consensus sequences were built per RNA molecule. Non-functional sequences were removed, as were lower-count sequences one edit away from another. Barcode sub-clusters with fewer than 20% of the maximum read count were removed, based on fitting two negative binomial distributions. TCRdb handled the public reads itself, with Q25 trimming in fastp and clone calling in MiXCR, and kept productive beta chains. CDR3 protein duplicates are merged, each entry listing the most common genes and DNA. The V and J calls here are based on TCRdb, not the publication. The sample table lists a few hundred thousand distinct CDR3 sequences, under 30% of them with a count of one. The top ten clonotypes cover around 0.78% of the sample.

Libraries of naive CD8 T cells were generated from about 21,000 to 970,000 sorted cells, with 10%, 30% or 50% of the purified RNA used. Naive CD8 T cells, defined as CD8+CD4-CCR7+CD45RA+, were FACS-sorted into RLT Plus buffer on a BD FACSAria II. To test detection sensitivity, Jurkat RNA equivalent to about eleven TCR copies was spiked into samples of about 19,000-1,000,000 naive CD8 T cells. CD8 T cells were enriched with RosetteSep CD8+ T Cell Enrichment Cocktail and Ficoll-Paque, followed by ACK red cell lysis. About this clonotype itself: The clone's antigen remains unknown. It has no much larger one-base neighbor in the sample; base qualities were not kept.

V has 1 base trimmed and J has 2 bases trimmed; junction bases matching no gene number 12. The germline V gene (reference sequence) gives CDR1 as DFQATT and CDR2 as SNEGSKA. The cysteine opens and the phenylalanine closes a CDR3 of 17 amino acids. The sequence is cut down to CDR3 DNA, 51 bases in frame from base 1. The TCR comes from a human donor in good health. Some libraries in this study had Jurkat cell RNA spiked in. The sample was naive CD8+ T cells from blood, with Jurkat cell RNA spiked in. The cell subset or site label of this sample denotes: FACS-sorted CD8+CD4-CCR7+CD45RA+ naive T cells. The rearrangement joined TRBV20-1 to TRBJ2-3; TRBD2 matches 7 bases in the middle. This receptor carries the CDR3 CSARAPTSDSYTDTQYF. The nucleotide sequence reads TGCAGTGCTAGAGCGCCCACTAGCGATTCTTACACAGATACGCAGTATTTT.